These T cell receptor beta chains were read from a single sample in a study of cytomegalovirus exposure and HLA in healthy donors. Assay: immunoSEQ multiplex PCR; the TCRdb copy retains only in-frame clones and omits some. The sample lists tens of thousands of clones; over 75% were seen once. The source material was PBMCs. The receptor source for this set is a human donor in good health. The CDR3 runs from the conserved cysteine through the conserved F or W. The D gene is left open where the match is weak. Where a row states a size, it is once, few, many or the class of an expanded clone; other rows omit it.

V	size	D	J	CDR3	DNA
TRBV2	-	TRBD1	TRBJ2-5	CASSDRGFFETQYF	TGTGCCAGCAGTGACAGGGGGTTCTTCGAGACCCAGTACTTC
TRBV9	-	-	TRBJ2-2	CASSVTGLSTGELFF	TGTGCCAGCAGCGTTACAGGGTTGAGCACCGGGGAGCTGTTTTTT
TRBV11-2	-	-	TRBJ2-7	CASSSRSFVTEQYF	TGTGCCAGCAGCTCCAGGTCATTCGTTACCGAGCAGTACTTC
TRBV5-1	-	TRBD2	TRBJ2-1	CASSAGLAGASGWAYNEQFF	TGCGCCAGCAGCGCGGGACTAGCGGGGGCCTCAGGGTGGGCCTACAATGAGCAGTTCTTC
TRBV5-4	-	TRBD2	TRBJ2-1	CASSAFGLAGGFSSYNEQFF	TGTGCCAGCAGCGCGTTTGGGCTAGCGGGGGGCTTTAGCTCCTACAATGAGCAGTTCTTC
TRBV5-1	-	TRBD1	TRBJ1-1	CASSQTGTTEAFF	TGCGCCAGCAGCCAGACAGGGACCACTGAAGCTTTCTTT
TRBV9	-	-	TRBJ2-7	CASSVEWAGYEQYF	TGTGCCAGCAGCGTAGAGTGGGCTGGCTACGAGCAGTACTTC
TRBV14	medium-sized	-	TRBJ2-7	CASSQTGYEQYF	TGTGCCAGCAGCCAAACAGGTTACGAGCAGTACTTC
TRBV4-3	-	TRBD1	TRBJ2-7	CASSQDRDRLYEQYF	TGCGCCAGCAGCCAAGACCGGGACAGATTATACGAGCAGTACTTC
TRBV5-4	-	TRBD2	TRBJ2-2	CASLAPSGGFNAGELFF	TGTGCCAGCTTGGCCCCTAGCGGGGGATTTAATGCCGGGGAGCTGTTTTTT
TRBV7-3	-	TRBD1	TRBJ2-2	CASSFVPGTGGGELFF	TGTGCCAGCAGCTTCGTTCCCGGGACAGGGGGCGGGGAGCTGTTTTTT
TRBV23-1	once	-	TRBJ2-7	CASSQSRGSLIYEQYF	TGCGCCAGCAGTCAATCAAGGGGGAGTTTAATCTACGAGCAGTACTTC
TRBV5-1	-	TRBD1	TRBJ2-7	CASSPQDPTGAIAYEQYF	TGCGCCAGCAGCCCCCAAGATCCGACAGGGGCAATCGCCTACGAGCAGTACTTC
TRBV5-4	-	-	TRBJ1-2	CASSHPDRSFSGYTF	TGTGCCAGCAGCCACCCTGACAGGTCCTTTAGTGGCTACACCTTC
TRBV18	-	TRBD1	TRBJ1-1	CASSPQPGQNLGAFF	TGTGCCAGCTCACCCCAGCCGGGACAGAATTTAGGGGCTTTCTTT
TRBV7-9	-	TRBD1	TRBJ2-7	CASSPQGVSYEQYF	TGTGCCAGCAGCCCTCAGGGGGTTTCCTACGAGCAGTACTTC